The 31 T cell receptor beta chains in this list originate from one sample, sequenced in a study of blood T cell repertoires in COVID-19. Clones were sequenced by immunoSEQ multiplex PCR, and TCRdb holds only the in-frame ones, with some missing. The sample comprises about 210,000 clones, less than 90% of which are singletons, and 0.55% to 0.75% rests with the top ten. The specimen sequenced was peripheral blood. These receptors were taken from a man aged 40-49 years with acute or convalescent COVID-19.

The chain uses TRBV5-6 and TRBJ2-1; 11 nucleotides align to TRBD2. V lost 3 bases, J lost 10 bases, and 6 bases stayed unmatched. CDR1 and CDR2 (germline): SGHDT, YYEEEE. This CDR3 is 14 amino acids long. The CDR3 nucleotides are TGTGCCAGCAGCTCACTAGCGGGGGAGGTAGAGCAGTTCTTC. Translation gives CASSSLAGEVEQFF.

The chain's CDR3 is CASSYLTSNEQFF. CDR3 DNA sequence: TGTGCCAGCAGTTACTTGACTAGCAATGAGCAGTTCTTC. The chain recombines TRBV6-2 or TRBV6-3 with TRBJ2-1; tentative D call: TRBD2 (6 bases). The CDR3 runs 13 residues. Trimming took 1 base from V and 6 from J, leaving 7 bases between them. In germline, CDR1 is MNHEY, CDR2 SVGEGT.

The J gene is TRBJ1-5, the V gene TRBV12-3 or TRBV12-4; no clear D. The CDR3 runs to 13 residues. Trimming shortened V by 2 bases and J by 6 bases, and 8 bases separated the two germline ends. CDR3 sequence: CASSLSVGQPQHF. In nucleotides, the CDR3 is TGTGCCAGCAGTTTATCGGTTGGTCAGCCCCAGCATTTT.

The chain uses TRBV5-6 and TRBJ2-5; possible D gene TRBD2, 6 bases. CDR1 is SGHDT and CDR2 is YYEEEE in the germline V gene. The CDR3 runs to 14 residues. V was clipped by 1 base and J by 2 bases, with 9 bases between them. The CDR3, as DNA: TGTGCCAGCAGCTTGAGACTAGATCAAGAGACCCAGTACTTC. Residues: CASSLRLDQETQYF.

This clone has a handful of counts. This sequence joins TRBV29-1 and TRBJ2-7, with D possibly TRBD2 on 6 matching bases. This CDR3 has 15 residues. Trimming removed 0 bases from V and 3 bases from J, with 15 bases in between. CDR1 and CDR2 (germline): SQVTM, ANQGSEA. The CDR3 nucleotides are TGCAGCGTTGAAGATCGGTCTCGGGAGAGCTACGAGCAGTACTTC. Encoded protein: CSVEDRSRESYEQYF.

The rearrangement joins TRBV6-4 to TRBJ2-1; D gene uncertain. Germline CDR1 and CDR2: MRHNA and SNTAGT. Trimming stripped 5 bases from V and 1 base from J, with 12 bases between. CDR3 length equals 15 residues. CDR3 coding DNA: TGTGCCAGCAGTCAACGACTGGATTCCTACAATGAGCAGTTCTTC. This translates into CASSQRLDSYNEQFF.

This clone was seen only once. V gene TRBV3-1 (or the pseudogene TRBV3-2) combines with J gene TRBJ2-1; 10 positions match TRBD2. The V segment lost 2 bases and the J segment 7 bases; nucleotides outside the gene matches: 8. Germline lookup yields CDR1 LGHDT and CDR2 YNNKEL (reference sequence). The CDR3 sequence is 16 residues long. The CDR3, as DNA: TGTGCCAGCAGCCAAATACTACTAGCGGGGACGAATGAGCAGTTCTTC. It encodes CASSQILLAGTNEQFF.

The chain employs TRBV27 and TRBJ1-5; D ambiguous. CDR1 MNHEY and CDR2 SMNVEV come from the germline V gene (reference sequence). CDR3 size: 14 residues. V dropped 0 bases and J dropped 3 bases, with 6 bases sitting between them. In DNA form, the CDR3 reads TGTGCCAGCAGTTTATCCGGGGACAATCAGCCCCAGCATTTT. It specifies CASSLSGDNQPQHF.

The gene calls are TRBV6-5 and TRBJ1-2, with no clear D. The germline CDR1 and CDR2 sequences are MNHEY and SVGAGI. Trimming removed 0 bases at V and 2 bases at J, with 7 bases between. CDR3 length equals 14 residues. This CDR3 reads CASSYSAVNYGYTF. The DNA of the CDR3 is TGTGCCAGCAGTTACTCGGCAGTCAACTATGGCTACACCTTC.

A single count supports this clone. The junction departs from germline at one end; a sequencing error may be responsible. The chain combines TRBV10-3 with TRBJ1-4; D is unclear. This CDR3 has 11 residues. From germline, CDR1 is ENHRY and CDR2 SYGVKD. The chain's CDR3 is CAISESRWPIF. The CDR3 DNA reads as TGTGCCATCAGTGAGTCTCGTTGGCCGATTTTT.

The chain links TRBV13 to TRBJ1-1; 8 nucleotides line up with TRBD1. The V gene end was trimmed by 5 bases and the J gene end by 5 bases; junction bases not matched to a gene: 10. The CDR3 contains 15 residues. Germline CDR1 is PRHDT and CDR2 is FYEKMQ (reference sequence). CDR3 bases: TGTGCCAGCAGCCCCATAATCCAGGGGGCGACTGAAGCTTTCTTT. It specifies CASSPIIQGATEAFF.

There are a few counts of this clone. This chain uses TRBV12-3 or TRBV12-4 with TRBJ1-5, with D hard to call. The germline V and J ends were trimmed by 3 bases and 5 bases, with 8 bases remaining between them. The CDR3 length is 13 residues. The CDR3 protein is CASSFTADQPQHF. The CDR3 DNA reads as TGTGCCAGCAGTTTTACAGCCGATCAGCCCCAGCATTTT.

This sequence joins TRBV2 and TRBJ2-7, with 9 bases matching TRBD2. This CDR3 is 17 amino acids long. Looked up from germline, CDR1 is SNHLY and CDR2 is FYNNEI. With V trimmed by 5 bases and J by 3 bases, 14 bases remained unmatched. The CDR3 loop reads CASSSGLAISRGYEQYF. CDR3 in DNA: TGTGCCAGCAGTTCCGGACTAGCGATTTCAAGGGGCTACGAGCAGTACTTC.

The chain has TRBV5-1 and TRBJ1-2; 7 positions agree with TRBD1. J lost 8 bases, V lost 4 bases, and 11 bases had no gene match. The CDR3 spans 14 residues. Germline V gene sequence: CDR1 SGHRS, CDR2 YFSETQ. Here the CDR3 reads CASSLNQGVGGYTF. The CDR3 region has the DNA TGCGCCAGCAGCCTAAACCAGGGGGTAGGAGGCTACACCTTC. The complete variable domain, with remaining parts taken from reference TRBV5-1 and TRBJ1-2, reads KAGVTQTPRYLIKTRGQQVTLSCSPISGHRSVSWYQQTPGQGLQFLFEYFSETQRNKGNFPGRFSGRQFSNSRSEMNVSTLELGDSALYLCASSLNQGVGGYTFGSGTRLTVV.

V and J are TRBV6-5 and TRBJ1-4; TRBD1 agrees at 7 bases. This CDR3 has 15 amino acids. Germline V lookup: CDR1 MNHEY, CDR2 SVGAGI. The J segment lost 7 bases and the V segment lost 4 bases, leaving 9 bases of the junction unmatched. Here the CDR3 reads CASSLRQGSGEKLFF. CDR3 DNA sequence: TGTGCCAGCAGTTTAAGACAGGGATCGGGTGAAAAACTGTTTTTT.

CDR3 DNA sequence: TGTGCCAGCAGCTTATCCAAGAACACCGGGGAGCTGTTTTTT. It translates to CASSLSKNTGELFF. The chain carries TRBV7-2 and TRBJ2-2; D unclear. Germline values: CDR1 SGHTA, CDR2 FQGNSA. The CDR3 consists of 14 residues. V was cut by 2 bases and J by 1 base, with 5 bases left in between.

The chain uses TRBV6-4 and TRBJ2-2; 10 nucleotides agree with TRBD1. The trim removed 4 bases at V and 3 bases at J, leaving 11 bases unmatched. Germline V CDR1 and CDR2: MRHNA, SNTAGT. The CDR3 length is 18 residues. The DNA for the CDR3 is TGTGCCAGCAGTGCCTCGGCCGGGACAGGGGTTTACACCGGGGAGCTGTTTTTT. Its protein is CASSASAGTGVYTGELFF.

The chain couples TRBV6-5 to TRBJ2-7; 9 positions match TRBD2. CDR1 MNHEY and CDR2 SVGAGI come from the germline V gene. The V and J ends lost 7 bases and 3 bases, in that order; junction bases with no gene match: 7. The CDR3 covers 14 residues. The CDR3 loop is CASNLAGEGYEQYF. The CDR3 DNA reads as TGTGCCAGCAACTTAGCGGGGGAGGGCTACGAGCAGTACTTC.

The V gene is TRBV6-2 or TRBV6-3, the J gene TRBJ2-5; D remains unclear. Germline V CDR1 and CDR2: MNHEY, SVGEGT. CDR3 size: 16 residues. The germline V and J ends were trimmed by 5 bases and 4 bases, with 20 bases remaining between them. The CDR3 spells CASSDDWQWVLETQYF. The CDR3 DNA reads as TGTGCCAGCAGTGACGACTGGCAGTGGGTGTTAGAGACCCAGTACTTC.

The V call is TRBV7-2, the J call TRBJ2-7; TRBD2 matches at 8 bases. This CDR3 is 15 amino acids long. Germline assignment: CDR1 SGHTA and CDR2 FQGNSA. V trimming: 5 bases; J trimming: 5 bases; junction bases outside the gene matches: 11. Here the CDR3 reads CASSPGGGRNHEQYF. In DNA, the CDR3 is TGTGCCAGCAGCCCCGGGGGCGGGAGGAATCACGAGCAGTACTTC.

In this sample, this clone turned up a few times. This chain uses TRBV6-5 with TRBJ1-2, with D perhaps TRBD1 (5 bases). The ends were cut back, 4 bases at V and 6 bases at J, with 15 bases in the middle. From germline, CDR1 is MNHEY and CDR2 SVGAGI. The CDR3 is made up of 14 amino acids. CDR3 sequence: CASSSQGGSDGYTF. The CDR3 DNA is TGTGCCAGCAGTTCGCAGGGTGGATCCGATGGCTACACCTTC.

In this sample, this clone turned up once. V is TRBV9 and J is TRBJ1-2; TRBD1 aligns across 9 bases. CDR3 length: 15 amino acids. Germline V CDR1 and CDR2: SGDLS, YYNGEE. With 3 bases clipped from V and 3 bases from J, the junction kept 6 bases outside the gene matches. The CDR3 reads CASSETGGLDYGYTF. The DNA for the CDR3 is TGTGCCAGCAGCGAGACAGGGGGACTGGACTATGGCTACACCTTC. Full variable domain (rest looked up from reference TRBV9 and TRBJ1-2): DSGVTQTPKHLITATGQRVTLRCSPRSGDLSVYWYQQSLDQGLQFLIQYYNGEERAKGNILERFSAQQFPDLHSELNLSSLELGDSALYFCASSETGGLDYGYTFGSGTRLTVV.

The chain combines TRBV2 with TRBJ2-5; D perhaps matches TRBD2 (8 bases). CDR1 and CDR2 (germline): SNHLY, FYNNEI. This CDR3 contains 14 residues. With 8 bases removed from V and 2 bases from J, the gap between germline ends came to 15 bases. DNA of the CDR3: TGTGCCAGCCGGGGGGGACAGAGACAAGAGACCCAGTACTTC. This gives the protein CASRGGQRQETQYF.

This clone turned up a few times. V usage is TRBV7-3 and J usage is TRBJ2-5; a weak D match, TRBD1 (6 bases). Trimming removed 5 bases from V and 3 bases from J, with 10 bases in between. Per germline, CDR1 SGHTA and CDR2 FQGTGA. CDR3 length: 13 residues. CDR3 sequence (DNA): TGTGCCAGCAGCCAACAGGGCGAAGAGACCCAGTACTTC. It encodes CASSQQGEETQYF.

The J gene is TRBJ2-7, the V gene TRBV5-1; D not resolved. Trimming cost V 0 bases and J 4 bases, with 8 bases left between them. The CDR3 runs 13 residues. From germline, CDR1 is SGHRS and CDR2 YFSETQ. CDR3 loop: CASSLVGMYEQYF. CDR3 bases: TGCGCCAGCAGCTTGGTTGGCATGTACGAGCAGTACTTC.

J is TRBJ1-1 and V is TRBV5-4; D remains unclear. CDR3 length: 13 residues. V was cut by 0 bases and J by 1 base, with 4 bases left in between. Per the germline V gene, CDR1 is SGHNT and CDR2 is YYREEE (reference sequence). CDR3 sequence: CASSLEQNTEAFF. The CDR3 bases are TGTGCCAGCAGCTTGGAACAGAACACTGAAGCTTTCTTT.

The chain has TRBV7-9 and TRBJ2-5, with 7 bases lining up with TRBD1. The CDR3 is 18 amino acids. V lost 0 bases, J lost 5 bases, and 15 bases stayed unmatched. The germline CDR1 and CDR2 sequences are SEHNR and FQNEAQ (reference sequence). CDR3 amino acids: CASSLAFQQGRLGETQYF. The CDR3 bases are TGTGCCAGCAGCTTAGCTTTTCAACAGGGGCGTCTGGGGGAGACCCAGTACTTC.

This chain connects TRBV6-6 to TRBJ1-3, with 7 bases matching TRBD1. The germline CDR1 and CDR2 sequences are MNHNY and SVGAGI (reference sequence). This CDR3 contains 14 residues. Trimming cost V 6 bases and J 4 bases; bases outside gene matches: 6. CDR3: CASSPGTAGNTIYF. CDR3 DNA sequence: TGTGCCAGCAGCCCCGGGACAGCCGGAAACACCATATATTTT.

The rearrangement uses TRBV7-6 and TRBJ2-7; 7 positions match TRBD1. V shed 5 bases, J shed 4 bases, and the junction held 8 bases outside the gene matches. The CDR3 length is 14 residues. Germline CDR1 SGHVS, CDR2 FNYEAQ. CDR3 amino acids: CASSRQGADYEQYF. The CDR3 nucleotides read TGTGCCAGCAGCAGACAGGGTGCGGATTACGAGCAGTACTTC.

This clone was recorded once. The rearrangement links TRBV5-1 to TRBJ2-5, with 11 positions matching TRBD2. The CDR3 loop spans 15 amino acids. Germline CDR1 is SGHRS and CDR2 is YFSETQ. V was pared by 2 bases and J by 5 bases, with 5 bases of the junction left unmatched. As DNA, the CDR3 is TGCGCCAGCAGCTTTAGCGGGAGGGCCTCCGAGACCCAGTACTTC. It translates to CASSFSGRASETQYF. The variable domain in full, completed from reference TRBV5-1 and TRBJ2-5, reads KAGVTQTPRYLIKTRGQQVTLSCSPISGHRSVSWYQQTPGQGLQFLFEYFSETQRNKGNFPGRFSGRQFSNSRSEMNVSTLELGDSALYLCASSFSGRASETQYFGPGTRLLVL.

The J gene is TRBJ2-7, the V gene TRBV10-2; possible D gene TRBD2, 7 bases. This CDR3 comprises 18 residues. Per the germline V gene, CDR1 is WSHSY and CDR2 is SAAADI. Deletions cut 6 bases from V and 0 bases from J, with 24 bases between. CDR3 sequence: CASSEKDPRRGHSYEQYF. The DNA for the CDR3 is TGCGCCAGCAGCGAGAAAGACCCTAGGCGGGGGCACTCCTACGAGCAGTACTTC.